The T cell receptor (beta chain) under discussion was sequenced for a study of Graves' ophthalmopathy and Graves' hyperthyroidism. The V and J ends lost 1 base and 5 bases respectively, with 14 bases between them. This CDR3 is 15 amino acids long. Germline CDR1 and CDR2: SNHLY and FYNNEI. RNA transcripts were the template, and TCR beta CDR3 regions were amplified from them. HTBI primers were employed in first-round RT-PCR, then a second-round multiplex PCR followed. Each CDR3 protein gets one entry after TCRdb re-called the multiplex PCR reads with MiXCR. Of around 670,000 distinct CDR3 sequences listed, roughly two fifths are singletons. Every ophthalmopathy donor presented moderate-to-severe activity, CAS ≥3, NOSPECS ≥4 and duration under 3 months. The authors diagnosed from clinical symptoms, serum thyroxine, TRAb, thyroid ultrasound and orbital computed tomography.

The chain carries TRBV2 and TRBJ1-2; perhaps TRBD1 as D (5 bases). This TCR derives from an adult man with Graves' ophthalmopathy. Sample: peripheral blood. The CDR3 coding sequence is TGTGCCAGCAGTGAAGTAGGGGTCGAGGGGTATGGCTACACCTTC. Protein sequence: CASSEVGVEGYGYTF.